Listed below are T cell receptor beta chains from one sample, sequenced in a study of memory CD4+ T cells and cytomegalovirus serostatus. The protocol was immunoSEQ multiplex PCR, while the TCRdb copy is restricted to in-frame clones and leaves out a portion. The sample lists under 55,000 clones; around 76% were seen once. Sequenced material: memory CD4+ T cells from blood. The origin of the receptors is an adult in good health and CMV-seronegative. Each CDR3 is given with its conserved first and last residue. A D gene is named only where the DNA matches it firmly. Clone sizes are given selectively: once, few, many, or a class where the clone is expanded.

>TRBD1|TRBJ2-3|.|TRBV2
TGTGCCAGCAGTGGGAGGACAGGGGGTCGCACAGATACGCAGTATTTT
CASSGRTGGRTDTQYF
>TRBD1|TRBJ1-5|.|TRBV5-1
TGCGCCAGCAGCGTTGGACAGGGTGATCAGCCCCAGCATTTT
CASSVGQGDQPQHF
>.|TRBJ2-3|.|TRBV7-9
TGTGCCAGCAGCTTACGGACAGTCACAGATACGCAGTATTTT
CASSLRTVTDTQYF
>.|TRBJ2-7|.|TRBV5-8
TGTGCCAGCATCATCCCTACAGGGACGATCTCAATGCAAGAGCAGTACTTC
CASIIPTGTISMQEQYF
>.|TRBJ1-2|.|TRBV5-6
TGTGCCAGCAGCCGCACGGGACACAACTATGGCTACACCTTC
CASSRTGHNYGYTF
>.|TRBJ2-3|.|TRBV4-3
TGCGCCAGCAGCCAGGGCCGACTTTCGGATACGCAGTATTTT
CASSQGRLSDTQYF
>.|TRBJ1-2|.|TRBV27
TGTGCCAGCAGTACCCTCGGGGGCTATGGCTACACCTTC
CASSTLGGYGYTF
>.|TRBJ2-3|.|TRBV7-8
TGTGCCAGCACCATAGGGAGGGGGCCTACTAGCACAGATACGCAGTATTTT
CASTIGRGPTSTDTQYF
>.|TRBJ2-1|.|TRBV10-3
TGTGCCATCAGTGAGTCGAAGGGTTTAGGGGAGCAGTTCTTC
CAISESKGLGEQFF
>.|TRBJ2-5|few|TRBV28
TGTGCCAGCAGCTTACGACGACCATCCGGAGGGACCCAGTACTTC
CASSLRRPSGGTQYF
>TRBD1|TRBJ1-1|.|TRBV6-5
TGTGCCAGCAGCCGGGGGCAGGGGGGTGAAGCTTTCTTT
CASSRGQGGEAFF
>TRBD2|TRBJ2-5|.|TRBV5-6
TGTGCCAGCAGCTTGCGACTAGCGGGGGGCAAACAAGAGACCCAGTACTTC
CASSLRLAGGKQETQYF
>.|TRBJ1-1|.|TRBV5-1
TGCGCCAGCAGCTTGGCCGTAGCGGGAGGGACTGAAGCTTTCTTT
CASSLAVAGGTEAFF
>.|TRBJ1-2|.|TRBV10-3
TGTGCCATCAGTGAAACAGGGAAGCCTAACTATGGCTACACCTTC
CAISETGKPNYGYTF
>.|TRBJ2-3|.|TRBV6-5
TGTGCCAGCAGTTACACTAGCTCAGATACGCAGTATTTT
CASSYTSSDTQYF
>.|TRBJ2-2|.|TRBV9
TGTGCCAGCAGCGCCACAGGGACCGGGGAGCTGTTTTTT
CASSATGTGELFF
>TRBD1|TRBJ2-1|.|TRBV5-1
TGCGCCAGCAGCTTGGGGGACAGGGATTTGGTTGAGCAGTTCTTC
CASSLGDRDLVEQFF
>.|TRBJ2-5|few|TRBV7-9
TGTGCCAGCAGCTTAGGGGGACTGCAAGTGTCAGAGACCCAGTACTTC
CASSLGGLQVSETQYF
>.|TRBJ1-2|medium-sized|TRBV7-3
TGTGCCAGCAGCTCCTCTAGGGACACCTATGGCTACACCTTC
CASSSSRDTYGYTF
>.|TRBJ1-2|.|TRBV19
TGTGCCAGTAGTATAGAAGGGACACCAAACTATGGCTACACCTTC
CASSIEGTPNYGYTF
>.|TRBJ2-5|once|TRBV7-9
TGTGCCAGCAGCTTAGTCCAGGGAGAGACCCAGTACTTC
CASSLVQGETQYF
>TRBD2|TRBJ2-1|.|TRBV28
TGTGCCAGCTGTCTCCTGGGGGGGTGCGATGAGCAGTTCTTC
CASCLLGGCDEQFF
>TRBD1|TRBJ1-3|.|TRBV5-1
TGCGCCAGCAGCCCGGGACAGGCATTCTCTGGAAACACCATATATTTT
CASSPGQAFSGNTIYF
>.|TRBJ2-7|.|TRBV11-2
TGTGCCAGCAGCTTAACCCCAGGGTCCTACGAGCAGTACTTC
CASSLTPGSYEQYF
>.|TRBJ1-2|.|TRBV5-1
TGCGCCAGCAGCTTGGACCAGGGTCGTAACTATGGCTACACCTTC
CASSLDQGRNYGYTF
>.|TRBJ1-5|.|TRBV7-9
TGTGCCAGCAGCTTAGGGCAAGGCGTCGGGGGGAACAATCAGCCCCAGCATTTT
CASSLGQGVGGNNQPQHF
>TRBD2|TRBJ2-1|.|TRBV4-1
TGCGCCAGCAGCCAGGGACTGCTAGCGGGAGGGGGCAATGAGCAGTTCTTC
CASSQGLLAGGGNEQFF